The clone carrying this T cell receptor (beta chain) was recorded many times. Its specificity is unknown. The sample is drawn from a study of T cell repertoires in cytomegalovirus infection. Study background: Public TCR beta signatures marked donors with CMV infection and the matching HLA.

Study-wide results and caveats: Summed public TCR beta family frequency identified CMV carriers bearing the relevant HLA. Clonotype analysis showed dominance of the ex vivo response by HLA-C-restricted CMV-specific TCR beta clonotypes.

Unmatched junction bases numbered 10, after V lost 4 bases and J lost 5 bases. The CDR3 totals 15 residues. Germline V gene sequence: CDR1 SGHTA, CDR2 FQGNSA. TCRdb used MiXCR to reprocess the reads, holding one entry per CDR3 protein. The repertoire includes hundreds of thousands of distinct CDR3 sequences, approximately 24% of them detected once, and 7.5% to 9% sits in the top ten. The J gene is TRBJ1-1, the V gene TRBV7-2, with 7 bases lining up with TRBD1. The sample comprised CD8+ T cells from PBMCs. This TCR was sampled from a human donor in good health (CMV status not recorded). Some clones in this sample may be carry-over from other donors' samples. CDR3 loop: CASSWDYQGGTEAFF. The CDR3, as DNA: TGTGCCAGCAGCTGGGATTACCAGGGGGGAACTGAAGCTTTCTTT.